Below, 21 T cell receptor beta chains from the same sample are listed, as sequenced in a study of T cell changes during pregnancy in multiple sclerosis. Sequenced by immunoSEQ multiplex PCR; TCRdb stores in-frame clones only, minus some. Among approximately 18,000 clones, 84% were seen once, and the ten largest hold 10%. Source: CD8+ T cells from peripheral blood mononuclear cells, taken in the second trimester of pregnancy. The receptors stem from a female donor in good health, enrolled as a control in a pregnancy study.

With regard to this clone: The missing conserved phenylalanine or tryptophan at the end of this CDR3 makes a read error likely. This rearrangement joins TRBV27 to TRBJ1-6; 9 nucleotides match TRBD1. The CDR3 extends over 16 amino acids. J gave up 0 bases and V 5 bases, and 2 bases lay outside the gene matches. Germline loops: CDR1 MNHEY, CDR2 SMNVEV (reference sequence). The CDR3 is CASSTTGGSYNSPLHL. The DNA for the CDR3 is TGTGCCAGCAGTACGACAGGGGGCTCCTATAATTCACCCCTCCACCTT.

The chain is built from TRBV4-3 and TRBJ2-1; 8 nucleotides agree with TRBD1. The CDR3 consists of 15 residues. Germline V lookup: CDR1 LGHNA, CDR2 YSLEER. The V and J ends lost 1 base and 6 bases, in that order; junction bases with no gene match: 5. The CDR3 here is CASSQAPTGANEQFF. The CDR3 region has the DNA TGCGCCAGCAGCCAAGCCCCGACAGGGGCCAATGAGCAGTTCTTC.

This clone is labeled medium-sized. The chain joins TRBV9 to TRBJ1-2, with 8 positions matching TRBD1. In germline, CDR1 is SGDLS, CDR2 YYNGEE. This CDR3 has 15 amino acids. Unmatched junction bases numbered 10, after V lost 4 bases and J lost 5 bases. CDR3: CASSPVDRDVYGYTF. The CDR3 DNA reads as TGTGCCAGCAGCCCCGTGGACAGGGACGTATATGGCTACACCTTC.

The V call is TRBV5-6, the J call TRBJ2-7; 10 bases match TRBD2. The ends lost 1 base at V and 6 bases at J; junction bases unmatched: 10. This CDR3 region has 16 residues. In germline, CDR1 is SGHDT, CDR2 YYEEEE. The CDR3 reads CASSLTDLAGVVEQYF. DNA of the CDR3: TGTGCCAGCAGCTTGACGGACCTAGCGGGGGTCGTCGAGCAGTACTTC.

The chain has TRBV28 and TRBJ2-1, with TRBD1 identical over 8 bases. The germline V gene has CDR1 MDHEN and CDR2 SYDVKM. The J segment lost 8 bases and the V segment lost 2 bases, leaving 8 bases of the junction unmatched. The CDR3 runs 15 residues. The CDR3: CASSLRWDRSDEQFF. The CDR3 coding sequence is TGTGCCAGCAGTTTAAGGTGGGACAGGTCCGATGAGCAGTTCTTC.

This clone is judged medium-sized. The rearrangement links TRBV7-2 to TRBJ2-5, with D possibly matching TRBD1 (6 bases). V was trimmed by 5 bases and J by 4 bases, leaving 17 bases between them. The CDR3 is 15 residues long. CDR1 and CDR2 from the germline V gene are SGHTA and FQGNSA. CDR3 DNA: TGTGCCAGCAGCGCCGGGACACCCTCAGGAGAGACCCAGTACTTC. Amino acid sequence: CASSAGTPSGETQYF.

V gene TRBV7-6 combines with J gene TRBJ1-6; 8 bases match TRBD1. CDR3 size: 15 residues. Germline V gene data show CDR1 as SGHVS and CDR2 as FNYEAQ. Germline trimming cut 4 bases from V and 7 bases from J; bases unmatched to any gene: 6. The CDR3: CASSSRQGWNSPLHF. CDR3 sequence (DNA): TGTGCCAGCAGCTCACGACAGGGGTGGAATTCACCCCTCCACTTT.

The chain links TRBV28 to TRBJ2-7, with D perhaps TRBD1 (6 bases). Trimming pared 6 bases from V and 2 bases from J, leaving 14 bases between. This CDR3 has 14 residues. CDR1 is MDHEN, CDR2 SYDVKM, per germline. In DNA form, the CDR3 reads TGTGCCAGCAGAGAGACAGGAGGCACCTACGAGCAGTACTTC. Protein product: CASRETGGTYEQYF.

This clone is termed large. The J gene is TRBJ2-1, the V gene TRBV15, with 7 bases that match TRBD2. Per the germline V gene, CDR1 is LNHNV and CDR2 is YYDKDF (reference sequence). The CDR3 runs to 12 residues. Losses at the gene ends were 8 bases for V and 6 bases for J; bases not matched to a gene: 4. CDR3 sequence: CATWGGGNEQFF. CDR3 DNA: TGTGCCACCTGGGGCGGGGGCAATGAGCAGTTCTTC. Filled out from reference TRBV15 and TRBJ2-1, the complete variable domain reads DAMVIQNPRYQVTQFGKPVTLSCSQTLNHNVMYWYQQKSSQAPKLLFHYYDKDFNNEADTPDNFQSRRPNTSFCFLDIRSPGLGDTAMYLCATWGGGNEQFFGPGTRLTVL.

A remark on this clone: The junction differs from germline at one of its ends, possibly a read error. The chain carries TRBV28 and TRBJ2-1; possible D gene TRBD1, 6 bases. This CDR3 is built from 16 residues. Germline CDR1 reads MDHEN; CDR2 reads SYDVKM. CDR3 loop: CTSSSRTAPINNEQFF. As DNA, the CDR3 is TGTACCAGCAGTAGCAGGACAGCCCCCATTAACAATGAGCAGTTCTTC.

As for this clone: This same CDR3 is encoded by further DNA sequences in the sample. J is TRBJ1-2 and V is TRBV7-8; 11 bases match TRBD1. After removal of 6 bases from V and 1 base from J, the junction contained 4 bases not matched to a gene. CDR1 and CDR2 (germline): SGHVS, FQNEAQ. The CDR3 runs to 15 residues. Written as DNA, the CDR3 is TGTGCCAGCAGTTTGGGGACAGGGGGTAACTATGGCTACACCTTC. Amino acids: CASSLGTGGNYGYTF.

Note on this clone: Sequence at one end of the junction differs from germline and may be a read error. This chain uses TRBV19 with TRBJ2-5; 8 bases are a match to TRBD2. CDR3 size: 14 residues. In germline, CDR1 is LNHDA, CDR2 SQIVND (reference sequence). The CDR3: CASSMSAGGPEAHF. The CDR3 DNA reads as TGTGCCAGTAGTATGTCGGCGGGGGGCCCCGAGGCCCACTTC.

This clone appeared once. CDR3: CSVGQTGNYGYTF. The CDR3 DNA reads TGCAGCGTTGGACAGACAGGAAACTATGGCTACACCTTC. The chain carries TRBV29-1 and TRBJ1-2; a weak D match, TRBD1 (6 bases). The CDR3 spans 13 residues. Germline V CDR1 and CDR2: SQVTM, ANQGSEA. The V end was cut by 4 bases, the J end by 2 bases, with 11 bases between. Filled out from reference TRBV29-1 and TRBJ1-2, the complete variable domain reads SAVISQKPSRDICQRGTSLTIQCQVDSQVTMMFWYRQQPGQSLTLIATANQGSEATYESGFVIDKFPISRPNLTFSTLTVSNMSPEDSSIYLCSVGQTGNYGYTFGSGTRLTVV.

The CDR3 region is CAWGGGAYGYTF. The CDR3 nucleotides are TGTGCCTGGGGAGGGGGGGCCTATGGCTACACCTTC. The chain combines TRBV30 with TRBJ1-2, with D tentatively TRBD1 (6 bases). V was trimmed by 5 bases and J by 4 bases, leaving 11 bases between them. CDR1 is GTSNPN, CDR2 SVGIG, per germline (reference sequence). The CDR3 runs 12 residues.

CDR3 DNA: TGTGCCAGTAGTTCGACAGTCCGGATCCCGCCCCAGCATTTT. This encodes CASSSTVRIPPQHF. The rearrangement links TRBV19 to TRBJ1-5; D is perhaps TRBD1 (5 bases). The germline V and J ends were trimmed by 5 bases and 9 bases, with 17 bases remaining between them. CDR3 length: 14 residues. CDR1 and CDR2 from the germline V gene are LNHDA and SQIVND (reference sequence).

This clone was seen only once. The chain joins TRBV4-3 to TRBJ2-2, with D maybe TRBD1 (5 bases). There are 15 residues in the CDR3. V was pared by 4 bases and J by 5 bases, with 14 bases between. Germline loops: CDR1 LGHNA, CDR2 YSLEER. The chain's CDR3 is CASSPRVAVTGELFF. CDR3 bases: TGCGCCAGCAGCCCCAGGGTAGCCGTTACCGGGGAGCTGTTTTTT.

Remarks on this clone: Within the sample, other DNA sequences also encode this same CDR3. V usage is TRBV4-3 and J usage is TRBJ1-6; D remains unclear. Trimming removed 0 bases at V and 0 bases at J, with 3 bases between. The CDR3 covers 15 residues. Germline V gives CDR1 LGHNA, CDR2 YSLEER. The CDR3 sequence: CASSQDSSYNSPLHF. DNA of the CDR3: TGCGCCAGCAGCCAAGACAGCTCCTATAATTCACCCCTCCACTTT.

This clone has just one count. The V call is TRBV11-2, the J call TRBJ2-1; D is uncertain. Germline V CDR1 and CDR2: SGHAT, FQNNGV. This CDR3 has 14 amino acids. Trimming removed 3 bases at V and 4 bases at J, with 10 bases between. DNA of the CDR3: TGTGCCAGCAGCTTTTCTGTTTCTTACAATGAGCAGTTCTTC. This gives the protein CASSFSVSYNEQFF. The complete variable domain, with remaining parts taken from reference TRBV11-2 and TRBJ2-1, reads EAGVAQSPRYKIIEKRQSVAFWCNPISGHATLYWYQQILGQGPKLLIQFQNNGVVDDSQLPKDRFSAERLKGVDSTLKIQPAKLEDSAVYLCASSFSVSYNEQFFGPGTRLTVL.

The V gene is TRBV28, the J gene TRBJ2-1; 8 bases are shared with TRBD1. This CDR3 has 12 residues. The V gene's germline CDR1 is MDHEN and CDR2 SYDVKM. Here the CDR3 reads CVSQGADNEQFF. The CDR3 DNA sequence: TGTGTGAGCCAGGGGGCCGACAATGAGCAGTTCTTC.

J is TRBJ2-1 and V is TRBV15; 7 positions agree with TRBD2. The V gene end was trimmed by 0 bases and the J gene end by 2 bases; junction bases not matched to a gene: 7. CDR3 size: 17 residues. Germline CDR1 LNHNV, CDR2 YYDKDF (reference sequence). In DNA form, the CDR3 reads TGTGCCACCAGCAGAGATCCTCGAGCGGGACCCTACAATGAGCAGTTCTTC. Protein product: CATSRDPRAGPYNEQFF.

V and J are TRBV7-8 and TRBJ1-4, with D possibly matching TRBD1 (6 bases). The germline V gene has CDR1 SGHVS and CDR2 FQNEAQ. V was trimmed by 8 bases and J by 0 bases, leaving 13 bases between them. CDR3 length: 15 residues. CDR3 coding DNA: TGTGCCAGCCTACGGACAGCTTCAACTAATGAAAAACTGTTTTTT. Its translation: CASLRTASTNEKLFF.